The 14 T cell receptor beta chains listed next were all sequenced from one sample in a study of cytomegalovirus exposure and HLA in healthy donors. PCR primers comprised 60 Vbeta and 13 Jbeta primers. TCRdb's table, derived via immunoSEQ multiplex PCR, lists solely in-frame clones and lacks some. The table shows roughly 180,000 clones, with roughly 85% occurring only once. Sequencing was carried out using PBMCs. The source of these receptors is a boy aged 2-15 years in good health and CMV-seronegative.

The CDR3 DNA reads TGTGCCTGGAGTGTAGTTGGAGTTACAGGGGTGGACGAGCAGTACGTC. This gives the protein CAWSVVGVTGVDEQYV. This chain links TRBV30 with TRBJ2-7; 7 bases are shared with TRBD1. CDR3 length equals 16 residues. J lost 5 bases, V lost 0 bases, and 13 bases had no gene match. The germline V gene encodes CDR1 GTSNPN and CDR2 SVGIG (reference sequence).

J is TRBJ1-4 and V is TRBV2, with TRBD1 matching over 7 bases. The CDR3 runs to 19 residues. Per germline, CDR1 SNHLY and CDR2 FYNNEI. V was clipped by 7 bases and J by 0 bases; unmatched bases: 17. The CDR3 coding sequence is TGTGCCAGCAACCCAAGAGGGACAGTTGGGCCAGCAACTAATGAAAAACTGTTTTTT. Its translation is CASNPRGTVGPATNEKLFF. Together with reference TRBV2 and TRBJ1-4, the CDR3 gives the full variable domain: EPEVTQTPSHQVTQMGQEVILRCVPISNHLYFYWYRQILGQKVEFLVSFYNNEISEKSEIFDDQFSVERPDGSNFTLKIRSTKLEDSAMYFCASNPRGTVGPATNEKLFFGSGTQLSVL.

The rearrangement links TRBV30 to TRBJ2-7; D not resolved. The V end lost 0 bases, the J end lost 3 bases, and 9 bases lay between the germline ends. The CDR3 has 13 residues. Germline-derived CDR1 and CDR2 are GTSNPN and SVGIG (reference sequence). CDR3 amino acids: CAWSVRPGYEQYF. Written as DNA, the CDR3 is TGTGCCTGGAGTGTAAGGCCAGGCTACGAGCAGTACTTC. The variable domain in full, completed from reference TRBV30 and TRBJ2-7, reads SQTIHQWPATLVQPVGSPLSLECTVEGTSNPNLYWYRQAAGRGLQLLFYSVGIGQISSEVPQNLSASRPQDRQFILSSKKLLLSDSGFYLCAWSVRPGYEQYFGPGTRLTVT.

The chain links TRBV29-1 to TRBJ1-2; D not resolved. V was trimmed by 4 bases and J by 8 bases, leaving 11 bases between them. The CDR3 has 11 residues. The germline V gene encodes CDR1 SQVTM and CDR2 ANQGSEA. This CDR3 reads CSVAGVIGYTF. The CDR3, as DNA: TGCAGCGTTGCCGGGGTCATAGGCTACACCTTC.

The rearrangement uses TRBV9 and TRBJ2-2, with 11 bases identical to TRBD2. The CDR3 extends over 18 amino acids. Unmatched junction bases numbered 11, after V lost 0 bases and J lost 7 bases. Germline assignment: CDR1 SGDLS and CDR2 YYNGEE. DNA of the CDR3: TGTGCCAGCAGCGTAGAAGCTAGCGGGAGGCACAGCGGCGGGGAGCTGTTTTTT. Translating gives CASSVEASGRHSGGELFF.

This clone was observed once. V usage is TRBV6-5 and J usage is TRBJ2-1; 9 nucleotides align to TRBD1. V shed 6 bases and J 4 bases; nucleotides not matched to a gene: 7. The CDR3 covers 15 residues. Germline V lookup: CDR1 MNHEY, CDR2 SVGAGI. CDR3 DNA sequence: TGTGCCAGCAGACCCCGTGGACAGGGGTACAATGAGCAGTTCTTC. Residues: CASRPRGQGYNEQFF.

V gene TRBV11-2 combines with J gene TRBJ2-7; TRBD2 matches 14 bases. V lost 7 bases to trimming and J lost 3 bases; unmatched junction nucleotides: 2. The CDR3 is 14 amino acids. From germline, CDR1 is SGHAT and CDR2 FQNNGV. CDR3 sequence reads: CASTGLAGGYEQYF. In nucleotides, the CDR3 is TGTGCCAGCACCGGACTAGCGGGAGGCTACGAGCAGTACTTC. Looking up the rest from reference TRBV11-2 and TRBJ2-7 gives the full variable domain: EAGVAQSPRYKIIEKRQSVAFWCNPISGHATLYWYQQILGQGPKLLIQFQNNGVVDDSQLPKDRFSAERLKGVDSTLKIQPAKLEDSAVYLCASTGLAGGYEQYFGPGTRLTVT.

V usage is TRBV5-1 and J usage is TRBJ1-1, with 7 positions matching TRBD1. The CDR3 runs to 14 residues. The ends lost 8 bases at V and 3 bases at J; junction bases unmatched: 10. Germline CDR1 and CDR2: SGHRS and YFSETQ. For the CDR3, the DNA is TGCGCCAGTAGGGACAGCCTCTCGGACACTGAAGCTTTCTTT. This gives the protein CASRDSLSDTEAFF.

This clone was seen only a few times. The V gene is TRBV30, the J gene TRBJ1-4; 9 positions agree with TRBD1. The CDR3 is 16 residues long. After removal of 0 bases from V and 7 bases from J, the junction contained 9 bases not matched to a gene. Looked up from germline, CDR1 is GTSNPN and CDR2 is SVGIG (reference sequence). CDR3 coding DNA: TGTGCCTGGAGTGTCCGATCCACAGGGGGCGGTGAAAAACTGTTTTTT. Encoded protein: CAWSVRSTGGGEKLFF.

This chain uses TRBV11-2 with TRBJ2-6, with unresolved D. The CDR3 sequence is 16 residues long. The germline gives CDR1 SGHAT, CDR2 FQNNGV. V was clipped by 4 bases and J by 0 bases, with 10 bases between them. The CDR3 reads CASSSRRSSGANVLTF. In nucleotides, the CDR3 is TGTGCCAGCAGCTCGAGACGGAGCTCTGGGGCCAACGTCCTGACTTTC.

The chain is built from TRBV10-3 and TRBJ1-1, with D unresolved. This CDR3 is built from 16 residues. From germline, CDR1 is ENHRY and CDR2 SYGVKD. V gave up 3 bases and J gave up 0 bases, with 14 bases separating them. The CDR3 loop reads CAISEEVGRMNTEAFF. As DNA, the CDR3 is TGTGCCATCAGTGAAGAGGTGGGTCGGATGAACACTGAAGCTTTCTTT.

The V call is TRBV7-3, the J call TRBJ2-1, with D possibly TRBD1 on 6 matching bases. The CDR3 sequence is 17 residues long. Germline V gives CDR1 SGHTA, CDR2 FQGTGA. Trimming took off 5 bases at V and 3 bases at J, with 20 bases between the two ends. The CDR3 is CASSPDFLGGDYNEQFF. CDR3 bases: TGTGCCAGCAGCCCGGACTTTTTAGGGGGTGACTACAATGAGCAGTTCTTC.

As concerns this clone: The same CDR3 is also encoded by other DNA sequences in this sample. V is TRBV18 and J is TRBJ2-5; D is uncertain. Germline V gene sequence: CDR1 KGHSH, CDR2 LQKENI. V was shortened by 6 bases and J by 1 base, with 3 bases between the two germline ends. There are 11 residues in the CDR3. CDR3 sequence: CASSLQETQYF. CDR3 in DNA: TGTGCCAGCTCCCTCCAAGAGACCCAGTACTTC.

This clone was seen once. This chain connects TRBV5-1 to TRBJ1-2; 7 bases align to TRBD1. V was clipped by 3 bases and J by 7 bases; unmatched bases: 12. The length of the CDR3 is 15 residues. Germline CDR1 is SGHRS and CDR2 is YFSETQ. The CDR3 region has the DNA TGCGCCAGCAGCTCCTTAAGACAGGGTGAAGGTGGCTACACCTTC. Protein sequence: CASSSLRQGEGGYTF.